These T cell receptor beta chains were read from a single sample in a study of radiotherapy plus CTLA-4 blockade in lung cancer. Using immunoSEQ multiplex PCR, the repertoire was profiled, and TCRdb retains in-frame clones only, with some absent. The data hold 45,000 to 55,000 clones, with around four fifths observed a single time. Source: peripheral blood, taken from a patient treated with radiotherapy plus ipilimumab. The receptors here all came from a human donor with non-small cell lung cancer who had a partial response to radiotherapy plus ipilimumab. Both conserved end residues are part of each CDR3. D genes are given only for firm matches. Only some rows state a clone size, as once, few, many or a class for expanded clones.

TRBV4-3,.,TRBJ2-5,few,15,CASSQGGLGGETQYF,TGCGCCAGCAGCCAAGGGGGTTTAGGAGGAGAGACCCAGTACTTC
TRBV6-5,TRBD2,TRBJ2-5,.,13,CASLTSGGETQYF,TGTGCCAGCCTGACTAGCGGGGGTGAGACCCAGTACTTC
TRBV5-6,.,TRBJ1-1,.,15,CASSWLGGASTEAFF,TGTGCCAGCAGCTGGTTAGGGGGGGCGTCAACTGAAGCTTTCTTT
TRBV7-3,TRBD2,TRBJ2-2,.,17,CASSPGGLAGNTGELFF,TGTGCCAGCAGCCCTGGGGGACTAGCGGGGAACACCGGGGAGCTGTTTTTT
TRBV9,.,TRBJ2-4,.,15,CASSVGSGGANIQYF,TGTGCCAGCAGCGTAGGAAGCGGAGGGGCAAACATTCAGTACTTC
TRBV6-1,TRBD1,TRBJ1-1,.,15,CASTKEGQPNTEAFF,TGTGCCAGCACCAAAGAGGGACAGCCGAACACTGAAGCTTTCTTT
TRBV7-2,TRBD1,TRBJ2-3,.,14,CASSPGQGQDTQYF,TGTGCCAGCAGCCCCGGACAGGGACAAGATACGCAGTATTTT
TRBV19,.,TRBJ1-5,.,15,CASSIGQVSNQPQHF,TGTGCCAGTAGTATAGGACAGGTTAGCAATCAGCCCCAGCATTTT
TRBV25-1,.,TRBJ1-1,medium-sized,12,CASQPENTEAFF,TGTGCCAGCCAACCAGAGAACACTGAAGCTTTCTTT
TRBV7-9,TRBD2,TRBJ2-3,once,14,CASSLTGGMDTQYF,TGTGCCAGCAGCTTAACCGGGGGGATGGATACGCAGTATTTT
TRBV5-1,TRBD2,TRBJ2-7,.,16,CASSLEFSGGAGEQYF,TGCGCCAGCAGCTTGGAGTTCAGCGGGGGGGCCGGCGAGCAGTACTTC
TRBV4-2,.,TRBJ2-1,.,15,CASSQDRAEDNEQFF,TGTGCCAGCAGCCAAGATCGAGCGGAAGACAATGAGCAGTTCTTC
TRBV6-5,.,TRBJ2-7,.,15,CASKVTPGSTYEQYF,TGTGCCAGCAAGGTTACCCCAGGGTCAACCTACGAGCAGTACTTC
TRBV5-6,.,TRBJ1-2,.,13,CASSLVNSYGYTF,TGTGCCAGCAGCTTGGTGAACAGCTATGGCTACACCTTC
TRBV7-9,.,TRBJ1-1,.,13,CASSLSVNTEAFF,TGTGCCAGCAGCTTATCAGTGAACACTGAAGCTTTCTTT
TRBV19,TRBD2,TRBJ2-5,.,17,CASSIGALAGVGETQYF,TGTGCCAGTAGTATAGGTGCCCTAGCGGGGGTCGGAGAGACCCAGTACTTC
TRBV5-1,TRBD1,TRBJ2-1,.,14,CASSPGQAYNEQFF,TGCGCCAGCAGCCCAGGACAGGCCTACAATGAGCAGTTCTTC